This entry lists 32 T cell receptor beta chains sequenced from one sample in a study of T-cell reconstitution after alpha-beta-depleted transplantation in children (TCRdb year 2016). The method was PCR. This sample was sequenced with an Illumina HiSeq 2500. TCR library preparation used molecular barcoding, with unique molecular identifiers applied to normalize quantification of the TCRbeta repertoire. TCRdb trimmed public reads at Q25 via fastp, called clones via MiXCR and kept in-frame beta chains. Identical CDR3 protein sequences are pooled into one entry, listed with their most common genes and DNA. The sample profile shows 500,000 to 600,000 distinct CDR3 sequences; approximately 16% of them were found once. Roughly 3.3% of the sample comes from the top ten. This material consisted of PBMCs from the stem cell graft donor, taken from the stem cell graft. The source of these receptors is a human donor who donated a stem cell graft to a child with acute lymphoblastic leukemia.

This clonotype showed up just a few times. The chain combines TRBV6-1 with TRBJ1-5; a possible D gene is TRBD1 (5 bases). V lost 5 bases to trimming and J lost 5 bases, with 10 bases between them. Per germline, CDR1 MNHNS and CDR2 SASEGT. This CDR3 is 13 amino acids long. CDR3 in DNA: TGTGCCAGCAGTCCTCGGGGGGATCAGCCCCAGCATTTT. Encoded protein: CASSPRGDQPQHF.

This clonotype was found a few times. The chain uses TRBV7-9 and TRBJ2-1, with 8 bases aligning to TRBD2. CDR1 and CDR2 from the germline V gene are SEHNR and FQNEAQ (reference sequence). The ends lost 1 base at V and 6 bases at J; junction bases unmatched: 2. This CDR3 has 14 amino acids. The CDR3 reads CASSLGGTSNEQFF. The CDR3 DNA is TGTGCCAGCAGCTTAGGCGGGACTAGCAATGAGCAGTTCTTC.

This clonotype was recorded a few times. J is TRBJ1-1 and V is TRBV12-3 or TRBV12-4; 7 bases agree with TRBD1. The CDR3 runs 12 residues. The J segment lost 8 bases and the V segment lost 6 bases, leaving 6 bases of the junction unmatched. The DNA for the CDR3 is TGTGCCAGCAGCCCAGGGGGTGACGAAGCTTTCTTT. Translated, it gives CASSPGGDEAFF.

The CDR3 loop is CASSLIAGAEYEQYF. CDR3 coding DNA: TGCGCCAGCAGCTTAATAGCGGGAGCAGAATACGAGCAGTACTTC. V and J are TRBV5-1 and TRBJ2-7; the match to TRBD2 covers 9 bases. With V trimmed by 2 bases and J by 4 bases, 7 bases remained unmatched. The CDR3 loop spans 15 amino acids. Per the germline V gene, CDR1 is SGHRS and CDR2 is YFSETQ.

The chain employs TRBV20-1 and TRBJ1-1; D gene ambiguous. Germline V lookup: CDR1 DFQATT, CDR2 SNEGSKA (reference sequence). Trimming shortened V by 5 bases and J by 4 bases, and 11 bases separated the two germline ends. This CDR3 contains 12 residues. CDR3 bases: TGCAGTGCTCCCGGACGGGGCACTGAAGCTTTCTTT. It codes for CSAPGRGTEAFF.

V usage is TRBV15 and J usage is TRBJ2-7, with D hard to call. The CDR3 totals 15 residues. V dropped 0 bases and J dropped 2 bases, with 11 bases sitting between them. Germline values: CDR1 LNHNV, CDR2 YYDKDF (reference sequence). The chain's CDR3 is CATSRDPRQPYEQYF. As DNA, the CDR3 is TGTGCCACCAGCAGAGATCCCCGGCAGCCCTACGAGCAGTACTTC.

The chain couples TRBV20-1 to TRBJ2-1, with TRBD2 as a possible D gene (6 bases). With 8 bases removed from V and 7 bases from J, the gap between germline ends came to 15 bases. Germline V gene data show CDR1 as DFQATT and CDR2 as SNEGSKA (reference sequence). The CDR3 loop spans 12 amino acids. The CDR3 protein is CSTRFAGNEQFF. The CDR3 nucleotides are TGCAGTACCCGATTCGCGGGAAATGAGCAGTTCTTC.

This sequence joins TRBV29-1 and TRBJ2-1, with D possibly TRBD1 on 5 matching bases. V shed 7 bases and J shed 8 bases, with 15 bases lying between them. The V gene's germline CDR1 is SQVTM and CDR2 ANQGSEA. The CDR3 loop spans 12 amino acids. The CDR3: CSADATGDEQFF. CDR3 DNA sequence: TGCAGCGCCGACGCTACAGGAGATGAGCAGTTCTTC.

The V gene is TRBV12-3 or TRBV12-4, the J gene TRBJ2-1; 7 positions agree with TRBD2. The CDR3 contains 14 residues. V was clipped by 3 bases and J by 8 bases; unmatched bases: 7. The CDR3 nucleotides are TGTGCCAGCAGTTTCGGCAGGGCGGGAGATGAGCAGTTCTTC. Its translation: CASSFGRAGDEQFF.

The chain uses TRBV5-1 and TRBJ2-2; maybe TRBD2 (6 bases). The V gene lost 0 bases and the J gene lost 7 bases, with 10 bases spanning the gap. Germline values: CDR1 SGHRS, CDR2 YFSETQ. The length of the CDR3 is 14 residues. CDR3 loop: CASSLGPRGGELFF. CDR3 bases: TGCGCCAGCAGCTTGGGCCCGCGGGGCGGGGAGCTGTTTTTT.

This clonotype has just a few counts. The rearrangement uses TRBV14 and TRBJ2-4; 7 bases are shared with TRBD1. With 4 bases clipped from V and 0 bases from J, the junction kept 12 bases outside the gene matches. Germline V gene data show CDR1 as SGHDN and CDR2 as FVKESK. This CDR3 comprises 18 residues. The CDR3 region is CASSLRGTPFEAKNIQYF. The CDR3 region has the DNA TGTGCCAGCAGCCTCAGGGGGACCCCTTTTGAAGCCAAAAACATTCAGTACTTC.

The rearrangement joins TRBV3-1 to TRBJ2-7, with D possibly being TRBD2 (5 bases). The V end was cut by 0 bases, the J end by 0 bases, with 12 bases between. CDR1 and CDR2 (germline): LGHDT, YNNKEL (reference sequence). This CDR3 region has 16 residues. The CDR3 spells CASSQDEVASSYEQYF. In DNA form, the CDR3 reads TGTGCCAGCAGCCAAGATGAGGTAGCGAGCTCCTACGAGCAGTACTTC.

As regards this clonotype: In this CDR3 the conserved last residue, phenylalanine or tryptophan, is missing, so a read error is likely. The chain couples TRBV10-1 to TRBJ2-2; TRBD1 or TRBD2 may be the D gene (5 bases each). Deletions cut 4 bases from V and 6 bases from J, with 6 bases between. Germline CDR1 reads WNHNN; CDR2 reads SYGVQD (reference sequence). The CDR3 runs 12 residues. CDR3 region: CASSVGPGELFS. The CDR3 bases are TGCGCCAGCAGTGTGGGACCCGGGGAGCTGTTTTCT.

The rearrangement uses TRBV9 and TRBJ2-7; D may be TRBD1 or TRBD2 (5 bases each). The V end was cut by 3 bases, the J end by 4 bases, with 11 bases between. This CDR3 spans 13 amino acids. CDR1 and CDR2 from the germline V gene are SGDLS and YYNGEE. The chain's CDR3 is CASSAGTFYEQYF. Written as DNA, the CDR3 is TGTGCCAGCAGCGCGGGGACCTTTTACGAGCAGTACTTC.

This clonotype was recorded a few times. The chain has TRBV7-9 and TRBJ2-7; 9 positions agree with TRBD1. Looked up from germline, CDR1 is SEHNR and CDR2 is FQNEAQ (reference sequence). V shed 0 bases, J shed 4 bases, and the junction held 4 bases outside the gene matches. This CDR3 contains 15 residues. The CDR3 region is CASSLAGTGIYEQYF. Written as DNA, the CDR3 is TGTGCCAGCAGCTTAGCCGGGACAGGGATTTACGAGCAGTACTTC.

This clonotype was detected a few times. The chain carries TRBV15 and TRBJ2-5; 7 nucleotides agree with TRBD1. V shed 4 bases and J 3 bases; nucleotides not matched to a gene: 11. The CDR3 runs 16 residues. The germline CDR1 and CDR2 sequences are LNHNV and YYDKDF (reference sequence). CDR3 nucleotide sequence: TGTGCCACCAGCATCCAGTCCGGGACAGAAAAAGAGACCCAGTACTTC. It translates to CATSIQSGTEKETQYF.

The CDR3 region has the DNA TGTGCCACCAGCGAGTATTATGAGCAGTTCTTC. Amino acids: CATSEYYEQFF. The chain has TRBV15 and TRBJ2-1; no firm D call. There are 11 residues in the CDR3. Trimming pared 5 bases from V and 8 bases from J, leaving 7 bases between. CDR1 LNHNV and CDR2 YYDKDF come from the germline V gene (reference sequence).

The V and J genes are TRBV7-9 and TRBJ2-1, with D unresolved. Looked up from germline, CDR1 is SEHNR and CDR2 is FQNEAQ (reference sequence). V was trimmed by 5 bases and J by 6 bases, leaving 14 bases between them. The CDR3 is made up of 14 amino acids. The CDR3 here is CASSAPDGSNEQFF. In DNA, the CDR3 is TGTGCCAGCAGCGCCCCGGACGGATCCAATGAGCAGTTCTTC. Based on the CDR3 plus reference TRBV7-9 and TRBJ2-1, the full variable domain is DTGVSQNPRHKITKRGQNVTFRCDPISEHNRLYWYRQTLGQGPEFLTYFQNEAQLEKSRLLSDRFSAERPKGSFSTLEIQRTEQGDSAMYLCASSAPDGSNEQFFGPGTRLTVL.

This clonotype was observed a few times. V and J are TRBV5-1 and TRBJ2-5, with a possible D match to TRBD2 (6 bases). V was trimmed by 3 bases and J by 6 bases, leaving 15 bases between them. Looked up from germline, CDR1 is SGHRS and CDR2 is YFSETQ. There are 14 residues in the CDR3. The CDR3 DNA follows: TGCGCCAGCAGCTATTGGAGGGTCACGAAGACCCAGTACTTC. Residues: CASSYWRVTKTQYF.

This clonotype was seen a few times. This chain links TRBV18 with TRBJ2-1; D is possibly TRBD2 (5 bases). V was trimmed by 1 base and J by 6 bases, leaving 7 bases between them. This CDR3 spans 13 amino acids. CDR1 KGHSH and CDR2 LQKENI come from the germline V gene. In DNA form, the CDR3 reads TGTGCCAGCTCACCACGGGAGTCCAATGAGCAGTTCTTC. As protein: CASSPRESNEQFF.

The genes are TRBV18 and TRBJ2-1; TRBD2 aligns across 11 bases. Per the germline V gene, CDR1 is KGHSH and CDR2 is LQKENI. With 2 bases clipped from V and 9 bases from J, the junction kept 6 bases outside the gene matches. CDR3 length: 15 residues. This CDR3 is CASSPGTSGSIEQFF. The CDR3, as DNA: TGTGCCAGCTCACCAGGAACTAGCGGGAGTATTGAGCAGTTCTTC.

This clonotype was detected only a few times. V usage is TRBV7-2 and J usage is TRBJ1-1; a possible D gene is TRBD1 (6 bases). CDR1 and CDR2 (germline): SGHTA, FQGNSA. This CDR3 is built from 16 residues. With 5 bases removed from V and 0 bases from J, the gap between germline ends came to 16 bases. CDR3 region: CASSPHWAGVNTEAFF. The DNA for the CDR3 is TGTGCCAGCAGCCCTCATTGGGCAGGGGTGAACACTGAAGCTTTCTTT.

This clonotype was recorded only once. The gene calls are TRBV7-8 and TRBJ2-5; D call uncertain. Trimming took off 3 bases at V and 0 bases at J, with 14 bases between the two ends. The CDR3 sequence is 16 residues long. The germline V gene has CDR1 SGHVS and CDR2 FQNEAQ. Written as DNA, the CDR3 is TGTGCCAGCAGCTTGGTTCTATGGACGGACCAAGAGACCCAGTACTTC. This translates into CASSLVLWTDQETQYF.

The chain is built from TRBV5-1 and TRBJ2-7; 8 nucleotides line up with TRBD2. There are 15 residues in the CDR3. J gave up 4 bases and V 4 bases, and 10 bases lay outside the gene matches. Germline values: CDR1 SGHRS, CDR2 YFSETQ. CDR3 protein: CASSPRTSLGYEQYF. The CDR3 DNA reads TGCGCCAGCAGCCCCAGGACTAGCTTGGGATACGAGCAGTACTTC.

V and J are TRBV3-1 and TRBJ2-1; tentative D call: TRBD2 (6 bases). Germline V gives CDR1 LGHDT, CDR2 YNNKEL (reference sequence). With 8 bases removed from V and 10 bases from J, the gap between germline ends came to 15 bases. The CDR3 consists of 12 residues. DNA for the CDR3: TGTGCCAGCTCGGGAGCCCGCCCGGAGCAGTTCTTC. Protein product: CASSGARPEQFF.

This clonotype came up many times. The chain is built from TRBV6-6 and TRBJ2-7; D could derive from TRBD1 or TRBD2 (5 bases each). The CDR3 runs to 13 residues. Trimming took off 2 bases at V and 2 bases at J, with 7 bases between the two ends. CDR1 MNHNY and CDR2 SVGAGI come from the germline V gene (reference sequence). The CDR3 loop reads CASSYGGTYEQYF. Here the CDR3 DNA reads TGTGCCAGCAGTTACGGGGGAACCTACGAGCAGTACTTC.

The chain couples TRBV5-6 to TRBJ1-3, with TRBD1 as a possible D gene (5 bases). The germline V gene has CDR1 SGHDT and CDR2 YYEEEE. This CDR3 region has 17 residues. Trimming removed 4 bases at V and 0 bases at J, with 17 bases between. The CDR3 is CASSPPTVRDSGNTIYF. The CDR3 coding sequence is TGTGCCAGCAGCCCACCGACAGTTAGAGACTCTGGAAACACCATATATTTT.

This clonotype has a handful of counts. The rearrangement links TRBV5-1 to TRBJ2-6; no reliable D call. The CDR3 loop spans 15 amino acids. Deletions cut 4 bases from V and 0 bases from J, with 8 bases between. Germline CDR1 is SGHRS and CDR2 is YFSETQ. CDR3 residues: CASSGFHSGANVLTF. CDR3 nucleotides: TGCGCCAGCAGCGGGTTCCACTCTGGGGCCAACGTCCTGACTTTC.

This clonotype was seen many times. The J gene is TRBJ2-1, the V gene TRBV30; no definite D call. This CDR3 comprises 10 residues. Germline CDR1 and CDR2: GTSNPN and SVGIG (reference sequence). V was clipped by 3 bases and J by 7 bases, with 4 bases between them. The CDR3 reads CAWSRNEQFF. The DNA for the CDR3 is TGTGCCTGGAGCCGGAATGAGCAGTTCTTC.

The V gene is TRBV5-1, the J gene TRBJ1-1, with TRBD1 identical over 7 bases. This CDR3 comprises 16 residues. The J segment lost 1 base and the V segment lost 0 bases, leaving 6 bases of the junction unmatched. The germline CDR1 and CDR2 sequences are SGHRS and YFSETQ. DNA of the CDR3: TGCGCCAGCAGCTTGGACAGGGGTCGGGAGAACACTGAAGCTTTCTTT. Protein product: CASSLDRGRENTEAFF.

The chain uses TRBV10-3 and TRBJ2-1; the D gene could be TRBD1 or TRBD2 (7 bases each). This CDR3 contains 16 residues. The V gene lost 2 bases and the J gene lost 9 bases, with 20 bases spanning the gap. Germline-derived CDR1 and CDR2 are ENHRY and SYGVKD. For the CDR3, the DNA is TGTGCCATCAGTGAGGTAGCAGGGGGGGCATACGGTGAGCAGTTCTTC. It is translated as CAISEVAGGAYGEQFF.

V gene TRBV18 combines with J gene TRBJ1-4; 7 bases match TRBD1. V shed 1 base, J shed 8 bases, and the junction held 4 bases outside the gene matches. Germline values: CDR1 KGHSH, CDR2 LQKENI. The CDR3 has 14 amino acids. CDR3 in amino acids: CASSPQGAYEKLFF. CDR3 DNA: TGTGCCAGCTCACCACAGGGGGCATACGAAAAACTGTTTTTT.